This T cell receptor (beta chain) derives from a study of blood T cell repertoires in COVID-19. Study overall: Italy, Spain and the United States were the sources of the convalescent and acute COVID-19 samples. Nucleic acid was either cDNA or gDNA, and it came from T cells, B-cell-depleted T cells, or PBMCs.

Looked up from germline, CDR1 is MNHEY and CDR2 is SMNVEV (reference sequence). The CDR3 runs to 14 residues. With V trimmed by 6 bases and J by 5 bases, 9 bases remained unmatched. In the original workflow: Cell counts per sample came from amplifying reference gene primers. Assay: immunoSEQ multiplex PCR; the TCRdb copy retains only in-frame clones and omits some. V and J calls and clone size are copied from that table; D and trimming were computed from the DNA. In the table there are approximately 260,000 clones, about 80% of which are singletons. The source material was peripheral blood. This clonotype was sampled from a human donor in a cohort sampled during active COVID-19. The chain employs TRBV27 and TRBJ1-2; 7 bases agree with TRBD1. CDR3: CASSRGTPPYGYTF. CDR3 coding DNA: TGTGCCAGCAGCAGGGGGACTCCGCCATATGGCTACACCTTC.